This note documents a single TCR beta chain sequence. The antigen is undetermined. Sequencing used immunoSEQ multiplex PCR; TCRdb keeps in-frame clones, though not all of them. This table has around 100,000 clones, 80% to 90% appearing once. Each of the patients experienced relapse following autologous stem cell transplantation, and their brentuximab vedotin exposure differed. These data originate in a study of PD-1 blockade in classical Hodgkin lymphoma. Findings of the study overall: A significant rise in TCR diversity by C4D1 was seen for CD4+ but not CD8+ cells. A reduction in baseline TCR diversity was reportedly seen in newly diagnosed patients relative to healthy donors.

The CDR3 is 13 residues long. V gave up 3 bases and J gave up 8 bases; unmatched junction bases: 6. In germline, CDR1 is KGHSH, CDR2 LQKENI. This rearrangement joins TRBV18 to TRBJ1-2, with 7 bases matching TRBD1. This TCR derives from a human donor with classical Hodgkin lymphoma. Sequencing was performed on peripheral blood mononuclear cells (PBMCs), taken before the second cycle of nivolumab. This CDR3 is CASSPRQGEGYTF. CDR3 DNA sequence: TGTGCCAGCTCACCGAGACAGGGTGAAGGCTACACCTTC. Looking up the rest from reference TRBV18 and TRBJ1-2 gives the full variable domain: NAGVMQNPRHLVRRRGQEARLRCSPMKGHSHVYWYRQLPEEGLKFMVYLQKENIIDESGMPKERFSAEFPKEGPSILRIQQVVRGDSAAYFCASSPRQGEGYTFGSGTRLTVV.